This TCR beta chain was documented in a study of cytomegalovirus exposure and HLA in healthy donors. The CDR3 runs 15 residues. Per germline, CDR1 KGHSH and CDR2 LQKENI. The trim removed 1 base at V and 4 bases at J, leaving 1 base unmatched. PCR was performed using 60 Vbeta and 13 Jbeta primers. The data were produced by immunoSEQ multiplex PCR, yet TCRdb's version contains in-frame clones alone and is incomplete. Its listing shows roughly 100,000 clones. The material sequenced was PBMCs. V is TRBV18 and J is TRBJ2-3; TRBD2 agrees at 11 bases. This receptor was identified in a middle-aged man in good health and CMV-seronegative. CDR3 DNA: TGTGCCAGCTCACCACTAGCGGGGGGGCCAGATACGCAGTATTTT. Translated: CASSPLAGGPDTQYF.